This TCR beta chain came from a study of technical replicates of blood from a handful of donors. Assay used: immunoSEQ multiplex PCR; TCRdb lists only in-frame clones, some missing. This sample has tens of thousands of clones; 75% to 95% occur once, and the top ten carry approximately 0.39%. Trimming removed 5 bases from V and 6 bases from J; junction bases left unmatched: 4. The germline CDR1 and CDR2 sequences are SGHTA and FQGTGA. This CDR3 is 13 amino acids long. This TCR derives from a human donor in good health. The chain employs TRBV7-3 and TRBJ2-3; 8 nucleotides align to TRBD2. Source material: T cells isolated from PBMCs. The CDR3 reads CASSAGLGDTQYF. DNA for the CDR3: TGTGCCAGCAGCGCGGGACTAGGTGATACGCAGTATTTT.